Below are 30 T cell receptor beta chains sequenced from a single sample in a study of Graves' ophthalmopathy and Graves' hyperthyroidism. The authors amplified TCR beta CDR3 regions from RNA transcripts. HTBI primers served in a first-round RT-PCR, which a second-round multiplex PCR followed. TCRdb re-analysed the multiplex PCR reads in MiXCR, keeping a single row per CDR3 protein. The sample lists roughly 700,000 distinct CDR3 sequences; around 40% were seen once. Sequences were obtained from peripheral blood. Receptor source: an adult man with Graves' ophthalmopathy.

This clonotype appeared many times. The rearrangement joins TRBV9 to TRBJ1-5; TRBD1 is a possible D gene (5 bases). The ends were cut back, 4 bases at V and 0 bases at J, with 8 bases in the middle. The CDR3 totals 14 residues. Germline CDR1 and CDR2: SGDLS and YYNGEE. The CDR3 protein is CASSSTDSNQPQHF. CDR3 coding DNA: TGTGCCAGCAGCTCGACAGATAGCAATCAGCCCCAGCATTTT.

Here the CDR3 DNA reads TGTGCCAGCAGCTTATCGGTGGGGACCCAGTACTTC. Translating gives CASSLSVGTQYF. This chain joins TRBV11-2 and TRBJ2-5, with D uncertain. The CDR3 is made up of 12 amino acids. V was shortened by 2 bases and J by 7 bases, with 8 bases between the two germline ends. Germline CDR1 reads SGHAT; CDR2 reads FQNNGV.

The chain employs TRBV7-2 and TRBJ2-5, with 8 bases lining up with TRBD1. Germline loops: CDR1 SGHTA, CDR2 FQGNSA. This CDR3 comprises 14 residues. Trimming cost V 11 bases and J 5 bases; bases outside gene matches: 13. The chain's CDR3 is CAWSPGGAWETQYF. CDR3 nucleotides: TGTGCCTGGAGTCCAGGGGGCGCATGGGAGACCCAGTACTTC.

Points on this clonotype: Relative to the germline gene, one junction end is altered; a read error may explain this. CDR3: CASSYSSPGNTEAFF. The CDR3 DNA reads TGTGCCAGCAGTTACTCGAGCCCAGGCAACACTGAAGCTTTCTTT. This chain connects TRBV10-3 to TRBJ1-1; no clear D. Germline V CDR1 and CDR2: ENHRY, SYGVKD. The length of the CDR3 is 15 residues.

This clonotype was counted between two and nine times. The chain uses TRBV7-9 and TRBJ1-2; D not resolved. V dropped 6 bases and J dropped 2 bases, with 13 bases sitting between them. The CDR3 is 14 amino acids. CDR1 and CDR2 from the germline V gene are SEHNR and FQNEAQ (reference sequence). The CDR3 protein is CASSRRQQNYGYTF. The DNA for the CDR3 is TGTGCCAGCAGTAGGCGACAACAAAACTATGGCTACACCTTC.

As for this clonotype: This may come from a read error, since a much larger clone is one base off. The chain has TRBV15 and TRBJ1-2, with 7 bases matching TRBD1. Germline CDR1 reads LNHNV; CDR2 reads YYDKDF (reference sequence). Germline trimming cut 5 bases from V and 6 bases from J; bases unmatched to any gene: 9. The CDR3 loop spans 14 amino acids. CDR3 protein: CATSVGTELHGYTF. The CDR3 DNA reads TGTGCCACCAGCGTTGGGACAGAACTCCATGGCTACACCTTC.

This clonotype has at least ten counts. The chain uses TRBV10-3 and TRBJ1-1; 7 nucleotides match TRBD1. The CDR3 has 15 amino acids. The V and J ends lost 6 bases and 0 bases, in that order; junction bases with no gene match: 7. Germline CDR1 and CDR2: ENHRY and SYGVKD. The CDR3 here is CAIRSRQGMNTEAFF. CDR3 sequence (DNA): TGTGCCATCAGATCTAGACAGGGTATGAACACTGAAGCTTTCTTT.

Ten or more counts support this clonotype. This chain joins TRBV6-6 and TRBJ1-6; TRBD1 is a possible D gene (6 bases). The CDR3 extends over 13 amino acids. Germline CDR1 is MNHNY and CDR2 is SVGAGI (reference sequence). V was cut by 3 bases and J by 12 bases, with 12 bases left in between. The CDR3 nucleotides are TGTGCCAGCAGTTATATACAGGGAGAACCCCTCCACTTT. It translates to CASSYIQGEPLHF.

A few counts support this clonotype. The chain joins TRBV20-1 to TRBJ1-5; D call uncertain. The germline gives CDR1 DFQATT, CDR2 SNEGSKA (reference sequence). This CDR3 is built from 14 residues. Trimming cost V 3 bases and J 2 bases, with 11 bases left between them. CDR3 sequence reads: CSASPKEGNQPQHF. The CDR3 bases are TGCAGTGCTAGCCCTAAGGAGGGCAATCAGCCCCAGCATTTT.

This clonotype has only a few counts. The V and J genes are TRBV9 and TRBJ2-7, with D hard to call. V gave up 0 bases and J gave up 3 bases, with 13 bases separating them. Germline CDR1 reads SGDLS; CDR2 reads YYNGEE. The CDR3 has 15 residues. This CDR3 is CASSVEVDPYYEQYF. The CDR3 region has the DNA TGTGCCAGCAGCGTAGAGGTGGACCCGTACTACGAGCAGTACTTC.

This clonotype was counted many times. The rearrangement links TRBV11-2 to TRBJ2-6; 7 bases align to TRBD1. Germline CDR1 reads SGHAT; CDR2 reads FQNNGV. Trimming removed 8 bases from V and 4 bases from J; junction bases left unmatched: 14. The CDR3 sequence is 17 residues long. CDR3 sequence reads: CASSAREGGFGANVLTF. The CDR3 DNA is TGTGCCAGCTCCGCCCGGGAAGGGGGCTTCGGGGCCAACGTCCTGACTTTC.

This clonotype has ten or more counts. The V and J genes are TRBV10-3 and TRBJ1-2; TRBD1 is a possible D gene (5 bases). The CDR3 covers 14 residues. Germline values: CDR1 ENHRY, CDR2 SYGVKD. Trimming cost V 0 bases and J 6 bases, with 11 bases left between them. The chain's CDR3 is CAISESRQMDGYTF. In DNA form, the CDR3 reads TGTGCCATCAGTGAGTCTAGACAGATGGATGGCTACACCTTC.

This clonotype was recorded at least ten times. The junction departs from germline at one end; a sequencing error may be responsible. The CDR3 bases are TGTGCCAGCAGTGAAGCGGGGCCAGGCGCGAACACTGAAGCTTTCTTT. It translates to CASSEAGPGANTEAFF. The J gene is TRBJ1-1, the V gene TRBV10-3, with D maybe TRBD1 (5 bases). This CDR3 comprises 16 residues. CDR1 and CDR2 from the germline V gene are ENHRY and SYGVKD.

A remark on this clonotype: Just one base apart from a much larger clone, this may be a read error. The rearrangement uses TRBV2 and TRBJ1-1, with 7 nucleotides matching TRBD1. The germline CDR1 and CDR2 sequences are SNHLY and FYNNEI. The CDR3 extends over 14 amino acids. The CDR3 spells CASSVMTGWGETFF. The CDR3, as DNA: TGTGCCAGCAGTGTAATGACAGGGTGGGGTGAAACTTTCTTT.

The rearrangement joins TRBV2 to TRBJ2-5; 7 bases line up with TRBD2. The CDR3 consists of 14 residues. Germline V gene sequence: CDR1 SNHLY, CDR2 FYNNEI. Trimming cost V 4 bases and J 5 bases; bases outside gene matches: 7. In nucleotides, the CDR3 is TGTGCCAGCAGTGTGGGAACTAGCGTGGAGACCCAGTACTTC. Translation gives CASSVGTSVETQYF.

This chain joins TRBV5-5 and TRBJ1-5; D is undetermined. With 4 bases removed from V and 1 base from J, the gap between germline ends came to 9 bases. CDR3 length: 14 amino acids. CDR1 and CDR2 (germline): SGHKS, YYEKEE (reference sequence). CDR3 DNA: TGTGCCAGCAGCCCACATTGGAGCAATCAGCCCCAGCATTTT. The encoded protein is CASSPHWSNQPQHF.

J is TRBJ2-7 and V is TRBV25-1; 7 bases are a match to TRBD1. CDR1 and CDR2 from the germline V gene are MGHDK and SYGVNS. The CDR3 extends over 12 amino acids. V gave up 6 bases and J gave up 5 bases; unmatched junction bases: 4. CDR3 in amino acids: CASSDRADEQYF. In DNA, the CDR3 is TGTGCCAGCAGCGACAGGGCCGACGAGCAGTACTTC.

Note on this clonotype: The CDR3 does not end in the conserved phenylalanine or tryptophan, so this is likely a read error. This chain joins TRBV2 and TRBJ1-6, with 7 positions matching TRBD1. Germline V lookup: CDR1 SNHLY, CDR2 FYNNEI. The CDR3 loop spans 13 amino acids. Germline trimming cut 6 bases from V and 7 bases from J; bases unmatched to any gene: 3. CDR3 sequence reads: CASRKGANSPLHI. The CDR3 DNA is TGTGCCAGCAGGAAGGGGGCGAATTCACCCCTCCACATT.

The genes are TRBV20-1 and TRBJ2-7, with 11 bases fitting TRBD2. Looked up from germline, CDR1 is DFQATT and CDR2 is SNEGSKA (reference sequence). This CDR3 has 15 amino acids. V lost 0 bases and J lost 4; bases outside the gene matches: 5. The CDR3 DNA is TGCAGTGCTAGAGAAACTAGCGGGAGTATATACGAGCAGTACTTC. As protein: CSARETSGSIYEQYF.

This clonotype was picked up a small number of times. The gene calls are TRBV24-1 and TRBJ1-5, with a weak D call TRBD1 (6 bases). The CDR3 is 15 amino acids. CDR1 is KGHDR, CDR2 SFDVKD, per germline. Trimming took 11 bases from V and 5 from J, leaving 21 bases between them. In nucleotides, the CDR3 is TGTGCCAGCAGCGGACAGCGACTAGGGTATCAGCCCCAGCATTTT. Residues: CASSGQRLGYQPQHF.

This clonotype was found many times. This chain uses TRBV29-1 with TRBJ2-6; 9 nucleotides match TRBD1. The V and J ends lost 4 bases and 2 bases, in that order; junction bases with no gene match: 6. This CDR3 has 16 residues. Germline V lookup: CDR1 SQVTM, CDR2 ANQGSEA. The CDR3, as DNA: TGCAGCGTTGGCGGCGGGACAGGGACTGGGGCCAACGTCCTGACTTTC. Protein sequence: CSVGGGTGTGANVLTF.

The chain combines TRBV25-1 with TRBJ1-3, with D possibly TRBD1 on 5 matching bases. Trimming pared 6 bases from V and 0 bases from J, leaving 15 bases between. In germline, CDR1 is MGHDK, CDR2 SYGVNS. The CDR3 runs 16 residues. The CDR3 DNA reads TGTGCCAGCAGCCCCCCCGAGGGGAGCTCTGGAAACACCATATATTTT. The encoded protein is CASSPPEGSSGNTIYF.

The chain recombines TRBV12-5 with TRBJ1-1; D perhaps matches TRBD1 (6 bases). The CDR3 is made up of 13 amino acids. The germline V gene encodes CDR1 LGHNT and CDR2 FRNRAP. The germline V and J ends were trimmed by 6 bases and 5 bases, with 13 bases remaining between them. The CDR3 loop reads CASGDSGSTEAFF. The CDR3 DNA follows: TGTGCTAGTGGGGACAGTGGATCGACTGAAGCTTTCTTT.

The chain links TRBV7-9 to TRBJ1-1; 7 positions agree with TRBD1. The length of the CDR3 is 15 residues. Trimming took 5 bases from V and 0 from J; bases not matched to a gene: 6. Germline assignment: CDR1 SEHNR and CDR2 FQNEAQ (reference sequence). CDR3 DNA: TGTGCCAGCAGCACCACCGGGACAGTGAACACTGAAGCTTTCTTT. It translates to CASSTTGTVNTEAFF.

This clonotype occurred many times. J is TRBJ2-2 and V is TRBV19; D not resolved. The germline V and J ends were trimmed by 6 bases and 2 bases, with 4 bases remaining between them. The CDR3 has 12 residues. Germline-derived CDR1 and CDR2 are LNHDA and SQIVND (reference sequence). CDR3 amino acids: CASSINTGELFF. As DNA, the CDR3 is TGTGCCAGTAGCATTAACACCGGGGAGCTGTTTTTT.

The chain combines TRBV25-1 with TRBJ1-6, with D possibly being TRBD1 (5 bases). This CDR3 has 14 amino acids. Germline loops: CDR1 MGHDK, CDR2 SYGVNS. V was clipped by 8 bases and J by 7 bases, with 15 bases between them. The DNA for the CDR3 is TGTGCCAGCGTTGACGGGCAGGGAAATTCACCCCTCCACTTT. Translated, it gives CASVDGQGNSPLHF.

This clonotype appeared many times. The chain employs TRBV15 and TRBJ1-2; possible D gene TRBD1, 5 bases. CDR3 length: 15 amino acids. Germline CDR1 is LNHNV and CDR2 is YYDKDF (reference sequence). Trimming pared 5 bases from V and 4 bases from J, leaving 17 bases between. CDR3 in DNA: TGTGCCACCAGCGCTTCCCGGGGGGGATTCTATGGCTACACCTTC. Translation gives CATSASRGGFYGYTF.

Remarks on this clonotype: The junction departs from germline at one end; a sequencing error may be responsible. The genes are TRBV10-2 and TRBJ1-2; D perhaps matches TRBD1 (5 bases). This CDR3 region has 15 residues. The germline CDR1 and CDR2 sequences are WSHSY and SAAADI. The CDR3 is CASSPPSGRNYGYTF. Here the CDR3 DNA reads TGTGCCAGCTCACCACCGTCGGGACGGAACTATGGCTACACCTTC.

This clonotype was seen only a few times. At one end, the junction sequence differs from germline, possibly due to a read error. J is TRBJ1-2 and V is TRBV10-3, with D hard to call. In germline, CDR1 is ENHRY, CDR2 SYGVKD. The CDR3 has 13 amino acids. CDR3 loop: CASSGGRSYGYTF. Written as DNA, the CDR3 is TGTGCCAGCAGTGGTGGGAGGAGCTATGGCTACACCTTC.

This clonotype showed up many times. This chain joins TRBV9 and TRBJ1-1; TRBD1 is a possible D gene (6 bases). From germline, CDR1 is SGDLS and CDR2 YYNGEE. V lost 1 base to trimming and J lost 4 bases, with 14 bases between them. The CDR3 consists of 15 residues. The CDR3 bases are TGTGCCAGCAGCGTACACCCAGGGGAGGGCACTGAAGCTTTCTTT. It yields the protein CASSVHPGEGTEAFF.